This TCR beta chain was obtained from a study of T-cell reconstitution after alpha-beta-depleted transplantation in children. Unique molecular identifiers were incorporated when the TCRbeta library was constructed. TCRdb itself ran the PCR reads through MiXCR, one entry per CDR3 protein. The table shows approximately 350,000 distinct CDR3 sequences, with over 9% occurring only once. The J segment lost 4 bases and the V segment lost 6 bases, leaving 11 bases of the junction unmatched. The CDR3 is made up of 15 amino acids. The origin of this receptor is a human donor who donated a stem cell graft to a child with acute lymphoblastic leukemia. The V gene is TRBV12-3 or TRBV12-4, the J gene TRBJ2-5; TRBD2 aligns across 7 bases. The sample in question was PBMCs from the stem cell graft donor, obtained from the stem cell graft. Here the CDR3 reads CASSPLANGGETQYF. The CDR3 region has the DNA TGTGCCAGCAGCCCACTAGCGAACGGGGGAGAGACCCAGTACTTC.